This T cell receptor (beta chain) comes out of a study of post-analysis software for immune sequencing data. As for the study in general: The patients showed relapsing-remitting, secondary progressive and progressive-relapsing multiple sclerosis courses.

V lost 3 bases to trimming and J lost 6 bases; unmatched junction nucleotides: 5. The CDR3 loop spans 15 amino acids. Germline CDR1 reads SEHNR; CDR2 reads FQNEAQ (reference sequence). Findings of the study overall: In patients, TRBV5-6, TRBV5-1 and TRBV20-1 belonged to five TRBV segments found more frequently than in controls. Compared with controls, patients showed significantly lower normalized Chao1 diversity.

This clonotype came up many times. What it binds is not known. Sequencing libraries made from TCR beta cDNA carried unique molecular identifiers. Yield was around 500,000 cDNA molecules from around 1 to 10 million T cells. MiXCR, applied by TCRdb to the PCR reads, yields one record per CDR3 protein. The data show around 190,000 distinct CDR3 sequences, with 29% seen just once and roughly 3.5% held by the top ten. The sample taken for sequencing was blood. The J gene is TRBJ2-1, the V gene TRBV7-9; 10 bases are shared with TRBD2. The receptor's source is a girl aged 2-17 years with multiple sclerosis. The CDR3 DNA sequence: TGTGCCAGCAGCTTTCTAGCGGGAGTCAGCAATGAGCAGTTCTTC. Protein: CASSFLAGVSNEQFF. The full variable domain, with the rest looked up from reference TRBV7-9 and TRBJ2-1, is DTGVSQNPRHKITKRGQNVTFRCDPISEHNRLYWYRQTLGQGPEFLTYFQNEAQLEKSRLLSDRFSAERPKGSFSTLEIQRTEQGDSAMYLCASSFLAGVSNEQFFGPGTRLTVL.